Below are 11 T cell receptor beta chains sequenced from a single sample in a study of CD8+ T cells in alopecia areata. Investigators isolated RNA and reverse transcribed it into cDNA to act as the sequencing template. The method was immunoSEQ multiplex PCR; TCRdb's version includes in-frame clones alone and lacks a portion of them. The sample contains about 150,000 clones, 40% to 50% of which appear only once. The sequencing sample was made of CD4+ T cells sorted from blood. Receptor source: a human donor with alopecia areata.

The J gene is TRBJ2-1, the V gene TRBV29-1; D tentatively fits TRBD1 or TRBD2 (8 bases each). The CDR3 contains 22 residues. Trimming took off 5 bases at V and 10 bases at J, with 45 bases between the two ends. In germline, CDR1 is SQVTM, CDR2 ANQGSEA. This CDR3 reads CSVPIPGQAMNGRVPIRDEQFF. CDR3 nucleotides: TGCAGCGTTCCAATTCCGGGACAGGCGATGAACGGGAGGGTACCTATACGTGACGAGCAGTTCTTC.

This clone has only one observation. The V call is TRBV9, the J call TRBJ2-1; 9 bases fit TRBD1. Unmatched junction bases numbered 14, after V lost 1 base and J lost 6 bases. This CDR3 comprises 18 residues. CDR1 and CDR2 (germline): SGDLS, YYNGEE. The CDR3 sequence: CASSVRLFGTGPFNEQFF. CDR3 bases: TGTGCCAGCAGCGTACGTTTATTTGGGACAGGGCCATTCAATGAGCAGTTCTTC.

CDR3 protein: CASTPSSHQETQYF. The CDR3 DNA follows: TGTGCCAGCACCCCCAGCAGTCACCAAGAGACCCAGTACTTC. The V gene is TRBV11-2, the J gene TRBJ2-5; D gene ambiguous. Trimming shortened V by 7 bases and J by 0 bases, and 12 bases separated the two germline ends. CDR3 size: 14 residues. CDR1 and CDR2 (germline): SGHAT, FQNNGV. The complete variable domain, with remaining parts taken from reference TRBV11-2 and TRBJ2-5, reads EAGVAQSPRYKIIEKRQSVAFWCNPISGHATLYWYQQILGQGPKLLIQFQNNGVVDDSQLPKDRFSAERLKGVDSTLKIQPAKLEDSAVYLCASTPSSHQETQYFGPGTRLLVL.

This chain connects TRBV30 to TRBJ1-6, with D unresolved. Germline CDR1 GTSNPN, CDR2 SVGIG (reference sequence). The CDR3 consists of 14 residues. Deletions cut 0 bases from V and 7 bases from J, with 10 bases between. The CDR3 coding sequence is TGTGCCTGGAGTGTGAAGATTACCAATTCACCCCTCCACTTT. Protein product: CAWSVKITNSPLHF.

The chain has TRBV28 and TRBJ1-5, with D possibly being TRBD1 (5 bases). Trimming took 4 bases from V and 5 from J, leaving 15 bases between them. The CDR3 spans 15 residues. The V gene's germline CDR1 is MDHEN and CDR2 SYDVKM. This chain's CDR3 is CASSSAGTGDQPQHF. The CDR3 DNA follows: TGTGCCAGCAGTTCCGCCGGGACGGGAGATCAGCCCCAGCATTTT.

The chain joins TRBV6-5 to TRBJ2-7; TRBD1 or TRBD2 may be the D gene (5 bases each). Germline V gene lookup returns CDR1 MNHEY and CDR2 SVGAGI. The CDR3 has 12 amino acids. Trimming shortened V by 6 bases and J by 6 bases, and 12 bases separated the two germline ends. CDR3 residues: CASRPGQGEQYF. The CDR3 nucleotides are TGTGCCAGCAGACCGGGGCAGGGCGAGCAGTACTTC.

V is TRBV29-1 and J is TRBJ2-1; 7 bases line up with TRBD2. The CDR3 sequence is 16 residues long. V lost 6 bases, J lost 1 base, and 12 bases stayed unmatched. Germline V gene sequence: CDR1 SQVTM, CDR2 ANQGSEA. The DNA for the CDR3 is TGCAGCGTCTTCAGACTAGCTCGTTGGTCCTACAATGAGCAGTTCTTC. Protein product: CSVFRLARWSYNEQFF.

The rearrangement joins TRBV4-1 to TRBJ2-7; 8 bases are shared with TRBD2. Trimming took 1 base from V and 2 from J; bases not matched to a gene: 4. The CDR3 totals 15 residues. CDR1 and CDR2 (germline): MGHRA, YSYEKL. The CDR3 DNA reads TGCGCCAGCAGCCAAGGACTAGCGAGCACCTACGAGCAGTACTTC. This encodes CASSQGLASTYEQYF.

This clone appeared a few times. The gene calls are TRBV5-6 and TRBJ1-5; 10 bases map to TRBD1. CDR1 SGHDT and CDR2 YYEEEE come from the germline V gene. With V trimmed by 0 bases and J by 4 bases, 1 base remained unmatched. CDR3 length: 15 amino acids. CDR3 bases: TGTGCCAGCAGCTTGGGGGACAGGGGAAATCAGCCCCAGCATTTT. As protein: CASSLGDRGNQPQHF.

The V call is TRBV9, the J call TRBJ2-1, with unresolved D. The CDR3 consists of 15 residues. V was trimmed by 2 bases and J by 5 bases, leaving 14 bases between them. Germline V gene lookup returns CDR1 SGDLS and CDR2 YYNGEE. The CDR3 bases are TGTGCCAGCAGCGTTATGGCGCTGTTGAACAATGAGCAGTTCTTC. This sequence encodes CASSVMALLNNEQFF.

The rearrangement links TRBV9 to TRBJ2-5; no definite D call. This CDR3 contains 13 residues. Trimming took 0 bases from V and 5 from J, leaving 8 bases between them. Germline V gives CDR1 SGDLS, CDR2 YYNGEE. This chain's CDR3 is CASSVGNSETQYF. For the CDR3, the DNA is TGTGCCAGCAGCGTAGGGAATTCCGAGACCCAGTACTTC. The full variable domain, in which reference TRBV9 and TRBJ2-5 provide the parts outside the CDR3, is DSGVTQTPKHLITATGQRVTLRCSPRSGDLSVYWYQQSLDQGLQFLIQYYNGEERAKGNILERFSAQQFPDLHSELNLSSLELGDSALYFCASSVGNSETQYFGPGTRLLVL.